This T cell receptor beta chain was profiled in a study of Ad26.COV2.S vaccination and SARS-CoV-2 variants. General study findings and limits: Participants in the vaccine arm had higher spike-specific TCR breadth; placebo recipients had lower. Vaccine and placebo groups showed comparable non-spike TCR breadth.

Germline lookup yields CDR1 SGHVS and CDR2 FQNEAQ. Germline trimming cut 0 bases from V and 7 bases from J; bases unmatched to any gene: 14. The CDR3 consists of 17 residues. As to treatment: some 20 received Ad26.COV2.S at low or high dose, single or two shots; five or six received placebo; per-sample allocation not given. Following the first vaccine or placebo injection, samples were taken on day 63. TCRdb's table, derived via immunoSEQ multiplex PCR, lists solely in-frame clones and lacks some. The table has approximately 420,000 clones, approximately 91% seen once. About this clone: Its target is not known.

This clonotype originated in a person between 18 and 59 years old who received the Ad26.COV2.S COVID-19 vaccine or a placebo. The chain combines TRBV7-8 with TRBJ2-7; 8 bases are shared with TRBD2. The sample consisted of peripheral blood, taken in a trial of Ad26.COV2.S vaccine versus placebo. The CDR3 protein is CASSLAGGLDLRGEQYF. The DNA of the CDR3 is TGTGCCAGCAGCTTAGCGGGGGGACTAGACCTCCGGGGAGAGCAGTACTTC. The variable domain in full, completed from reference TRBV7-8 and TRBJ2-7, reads GAGVSQSPRYKVAKRGQDVALRCDPISGHVSLFWYQQALGQGPEFLTYFQNEAQLDKSGLPSDRFFAERPEGSVSTLKIQRTQQEDSAVYLCASSLAGGLDLRGEQYFGPGTRLTVT.